This section outlines one T cell receptor beta chain sequence together with its context. The antigen is undetermined. Use of 60 Vbeta and 13 Jbeta primers characterized the PCR. Produced via immunoSEQ multiplex PCR; TCRdb's table is partial and in-frame only. The sample holds almost 200,000 clones, around three quarters seen once. V lost 7 bases and J lost 0, with 13 bases in between. Germline loops: CDR1 SQVTM, CDR2 ANQGSEA. CDR3 length: 14 amino acids. The sample comes from a study of cytomegalovirus exposure and HLA in healthy donors. The wider study: From some 180 million T cells, an earlier analysis saw 90 million to 130 million unique TCR beta sequences.

General observations from the study: In a later analysis, at a false discovery rate of 0.05, roughly 17,000 TCR beta sequences were associated with HLA alleles. Immune exposure information available was restricted to CMV serostatus. Analyzed later, association rates of TCRs varied across HLA loci, with DRB1 most and HLA-C fewest.

The clonotype comes from a man aged 25-45 years in good health and CMV-seronegative. The V and J genes are TRBV29-1 and TRBJ2-1; maybe TRBD2 (5 bases). Sequenced sample: PBMCs. The DNA of the CDR3 is TGCAGCGCTGAGGGCGTTAGCTCCTACAATGAGCAGTTCTTC. Its translation: CSAEGVSSYNEQFF.